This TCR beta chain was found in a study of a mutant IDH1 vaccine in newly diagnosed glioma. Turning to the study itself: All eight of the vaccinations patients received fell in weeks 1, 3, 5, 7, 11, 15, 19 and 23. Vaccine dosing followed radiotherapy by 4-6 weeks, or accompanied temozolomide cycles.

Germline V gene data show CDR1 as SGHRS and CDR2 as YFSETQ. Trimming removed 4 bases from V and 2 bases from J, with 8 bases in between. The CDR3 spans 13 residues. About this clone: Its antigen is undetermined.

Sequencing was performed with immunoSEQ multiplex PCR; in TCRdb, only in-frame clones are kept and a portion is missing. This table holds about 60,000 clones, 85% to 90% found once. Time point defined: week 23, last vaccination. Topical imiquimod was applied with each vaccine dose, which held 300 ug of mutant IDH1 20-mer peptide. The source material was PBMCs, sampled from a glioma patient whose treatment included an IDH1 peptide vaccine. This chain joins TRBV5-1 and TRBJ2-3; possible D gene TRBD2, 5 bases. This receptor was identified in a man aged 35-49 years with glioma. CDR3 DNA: TGCGCCAGCAGCCCGGAGGCCACAGATACGCAGTATTTT. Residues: CASSPEATDTQYF.